These 30 T cell receptor beta chains were sequenced from one sample in a study of blood T cell repertoires in COVID-19. Produced via immunoSEQ multiplex PCR; TCRdb's table is partial and in-frame only. The sample yields roughly 86,000 clones, 70% to 85% seen once. The source material was peripheral blood. The receptor set was obtained from a woman aged 80 or over with COVID-19, enrolled during active disease.

The chain links TRBV7-9 to TRBJ1-2, with 9 bases matching TRBD1. CDR1 is SEHNR, CDR2 FQNEAQ, per germline (reference sequence). The CDR3 runs to 14 residues. The ends lost 3 bases at V and 3 bases at J; junction bases unmatched: 2. CDR3 in amino acids: CASSFRQGDYGYTF. The CDR3 coding sequence is TGTGCCAGCAGCTTTCGACAGGGGGACTATGGCTACACCTTC.

The V call is TRBV19, the J call TRBJ2-2; 11 bases fit TRBD2. V gave up 3 bases and J gave up 4 bases; unmatched junction bases: 4. Germline lookup yields CDR1 LNHDA and CDR2 SQIVND (reference sequence). This CDR3 is built from 16 residues. CDR3 in amino acids: CASSILSGRGTGELFF. The DNA of the CDR3 is TGTGCCAGTAGTATCCTTAGCGGGAGGGGCACCGGGGAGCTGTTTTTT.

This CDR3 reads CASSTTSEGTEAFF. The DNA for the CDR3 is TGTGCCAGCAGCACTACATCGGAGGGCACTGAAGCTTTCTTT. The rearrangement links TRBV9 to TRBJ1-1; the D is unclear. V was pared by 4 bases and J by 4 bases, with 14 bases between. The CDR3 is 14 residues long. The germline CDR1 and CDR2 sequences are SGDLS and YYNGEE.

The chain links TRBV15 to TRBJ2-3; unclear D gene. CDR3 length equals 16 residues. Trimming stripped 0 bases from V and 0 bases from J, with 10 bases between. Germline V gene data show CDR1 as LNHNV and CDR2 as YYDKDF (reference sequence). In DNA form, the CDR3 reads TGTGCCACCAGCAGAGATTCCGGGTTTAGCACAGATACGCAGTATTTT. Protein sequence: CATSRDSGFSTDTQYF.

This rearrangement joins TRBV5-1 to TRBJ2-1; 7 bases are a match to TRBD2. Losses at the gene ends were 5 bases for V and 3 bases for J; bases not matched to a gene: 11. The CDR3 runs 16 residues. Germline V gene data show CDR1 as SGHRS and CDR2 as YFSETQ. The CDR3 coding sequence is TGCGCCAGCAGTCAGTCTAGCGGAGTCGGCTACAATGAGCAGTTCTTC. Protein product: CASSQSSGVGYNEQFF.

The rearrangement links TRBV9 to TRBJ2-3, with 9 bases aligning to TRBD2. The V and J ends lost 0 bases and 10 bases, in that order; junction bases with no gene match: 9. Germline CDR1 is SGDLS and CDR2 is YYNGEE. The CDR3 is 15 amino acids. The CDR3 sequence: CASSVVAGVPMAQYF. In DNA form, the CDR3 reads TGTGCCAGCAGCGTAGTAGCGGGGGTACCCATGGCGCAGTATTTT.

V is TRBV11-2 and J is TRBJ1-5, with D perhaps TRBD1 (6 bases). The germline CDR1 and CDR2 sequences are SGHAT and FQNNGV. This CDR3 has 13 residues. V was pared by 5 bases and J by 3 bases, with 8 bases between. This CDR3 reads CASSRGANQPQHF. The CDR3 nucleotides are TGTGCCAGCAGCCGGGGGGCCAATCAGCCCCAGCATTTT. The whole variable domain, filled in from reference TRBV11-2 and TRBJ1-5, reads EAGVAQSPRYKIIEKRQSVAFWCNPISGHATLYWYQQILGQGPKLLIQFQNNGVVDDSQLPKDRFSAERLKGVDSTLKIQPAKLEDSAVYLCASSRGANQPQHFGDGTRLSIL.

The chain uses TRBV7-9 and TRBJ2-7; D remains ambiguous. This CDR3 has 10 residues. CDR1 is SEHNR, CDR2 FQNEAQ, per germline (reference sequence). Deletions cut 6 bases from V and 6 bases from J, with 6 bases between. The CDR3 DNA reads as TGTGCCAGCAGTGGAGTCGAGCAGTACTTC. Protein product: CASSGVEQYF. The variable domain in full, with the rest retrieved from reference TRBV7-9 and TRBJ2-7, is DTGVSQNPRHKITKRGQNVTFRCDPISEHNRLYWYRQTLGQGPEFLTYFQNEAQLEKSRLLSDRFSAERPKGSFSTLEIQRTEQGDSAMYLCASSGVEQYFGPGTRLTVT.

The chain carries TRBV7-2 and TRBJ2-2; 12 bases fit TRBD2. The V gene's germline CDR1 is SGHTA and CDR2 FQGNSA. With V trimmed by 5 bases and J by 8 bases, 9 bases remained unmatched. CDR3 length: 16 amino acids. The CDR3 DNA sequence: TGTGCCAGCAGCCACCCGGGACTAGCGGGTATTGGGGAGCTGTTTTTT. This translates into CASSHPGLAGIGELFF.

V is TRBV19 and J is TRBJ2-6; D may be TRBD2 (6 bases). Germline loops: CDR1 LNHDA, CDR2 SQIVND (reference sequence). This CDR3 is 16 amino acids long. Trimming took off 6 bases at V and 1 base at J, with 13 bases between the two ends. CDR3 amino acids: CASRMPGGSGANVLTF. CDR3 nucleotides: TGTGCCAGTAGAATGCCCGGGGGTTCTGGGGCCAACGTCCTGACTTTC.

The rearrangement joins TRBV18 to TRBJ2-1; possibly TRBD2 for D (6 bases). V lost 5 bases, J lost 3 bases, and 14 bases lay in between. The germline CDR1 and CDR2 sequences are KGHSH and LQKENI. The CDR3 spans 15 residues. CDR3 region: CASSSGTSDYNEQFF. CDR3 DNA sequence: TGTGCCAGCTCATCCGGGACTTCTGACTACAATGAGCAGTTCTTC.

Only one count was recorded for this clone. The gene calls are TRBV4-1 and TRBJ2-7; D not resolved. V lost 0 bases, J lost 9 bases, and 15 bases lay in between. The germline CDR1 and CDR2 sequences are MGHRA and YSYEKL. The CDR3 runs to 14 residues. The CDR3 DNA sequence: TGCGCCAGCAGCCAAGATCTAGGCGCTTTGGGGCAGTACTTC. It codes for CASSQDLGALGQYF.

The table lists this clone with a count of one. The chain combines TRBV3-1 (or the pseudogene TRBV3-2) with TRBJ1-1, with no clear D. Trimming removed 4 bases at V and 6 bases at J, with 12 bases between. In germline, CDR1 is LGHDT, CDR2 YNNKEL (reference sequence). This CDR3 has 13 residues. CDR3 loop: CASSRSTVAEAFF. The DNA of the CDR3 is TGTGCCAGCAGCCGTTCGACTGTCGCTGAAGCTTTCTTT.

CDR3 loop: CSVGSAGDSQFF. Here the CDR3 DNA reads TGCAGCGTTGGTTCTGCGGGAGATTCGCAGTTCTTC. This sequence joins TRBV29-1 and TRBJ2-1; 7 bases match TRBD2. V lost 4 bases to trimming and J lost 12 bases; unmatched junction nucleotides: 9. The CDR3 is 12 residues long. CDR1 and CDR2 from the germline V gene are SQVTM and ANQGSEA.

J is TRBJ2-7 and V is TRBV7-2; TRBD1 matches 8 bases. CDR1 and CDR2 (germline): SGHTA, FQGNSA. The CDR3 totals 15 residues. J lost 5 bases, V lost 5 bases, and 11 bases had no gene match. The CDR3 loop reads CASSRGQGSNHEQYF. The CDR3 nucleotides are TGTGCCAGCAGCCGCGGACAGGGCTCGAATCACGAGCAGTACTTC.

CDR3 bases: TGTGCCAGCAGCTCCCCAGGAAACACCGGGGAGCTGTTTTTT. This sequence encodes CASSSPGNTGELFF. This chain links TRBV7-9 with TRBJ2-2, with D hard to call. The ends were cut back, 4 bases at V and 2 bases at J, with 8 bases in the middle. Germline CDR1 is SEHNR and CDR2 is FQNEAQ (reference sequence). CDR3 length: 14 amino acids.

The V and J genes are TRBV6-5 and TRBJ1-2; D remains unclear. The CDR3 sequence is 14 residues long. In germline, CDR1 is MNHEY, CDR2 SVGAGI. V was cut by 5 bases and J by 5 bases, with 15 bases left in between. The CDR3, as DNA: TGTGCCAGCAGTCGCGACTCTCTGGATTATGGCTACACCTTC. It encodes CASSRDSLDYGYTF.

This clone was picked up a small number of times. The chain carries TRBV30 and TRBJ1-4; perhaps TRBD1 as D (6 bases). V was cut by 4 bases and J by 5 bases, with 17 bases left in between. The CDR3 length is 15 residues. Germline assignment: CDR1 GTSNPN and CDR2 SVGIG (reference sequence). The CDR3 nucleotides read TGTGCCTGGACCAAGGGGGTCAAGAAGAATGAAAAACTGTTTTTT. Protein product: CAWTKGVKKNEKLFF.

The chain couples TRBV4-2 to TRBJ1-1; 8 bases fit TRBD1. V lost 1 base and J lost 1; bases outside the gene matches: 11. This CDR3 region has 18 residues. Per germline, CDR1 LGHNA and CDR2 YNFKEQ. CDR3: CASSQAGGAGGANTEAFF. For the CDR3, the DNA is TGTGCCAGCAGCCAAGCGGGGGGAGCAGGGGGCGCGAACACTGAAGCTTTCTTT.

The DNA of the CDR3 is TGCGCCAGCAGCTTGTCTTGGACTAGCGGGGGGGCGTTTAACATTCAGTACTTC. Its protein is CASSLSWTSGGAFNIQYF. The rearrangement uses TRBV5-1 and TRBJ2-4; 15 positions agree with TRBD2. From germline, CDR1 is SGHRS and CDR2 YFSETQ. The CDR3 is 18 residues long. The ends lost 1 base at V and 7 bases at J; junction bases unmatched: 9.

The chain employs TRBV9 and TRBJ2-3; possible D gene TRBD2, 7 bases. In germline, CDR1 is SGDLS, CDR2 YYNGEE. The germline V and J ends were trimmed by 4 bases and 0 bases, with 18 bases remaining between them. This CDR3 is built from 17 residues. The CDR3 here is CASSPYGGAASTDTQYF. In DNA, the CDR3 is TGTGCCAGCAGCCCTTATGGGGGGGCTGCTAGCACAGATACGCAGTATTTT.

This chain joins TRBV18 and TRBJ2-7; 8 bases are a match to TRBD2. The CDR3 length is 15 residues. Germline CDR1 and CDR2: KGHSH and LQKENI. V shed 6 bases and J 2 bases; nucleotides not matched to a gene: 9. The CDR3 DNA reads TGTGCCAGCTCGCCAAGCGGGGGAGCCACCTACGAGCAGTACTTC. Protein product: CASSPSGGATYEQYF.

V usage is TRBV15 and J usage is TRBJ2-5; D call uncertain. Trimming removed 7 bases at V and 3 bases at J, with 15 bases between. This CDR3 is 14 amino acids long. CDR1 LNHNV and CDR2 YYDKDF come from the germline V gene (reference sequence). The CDR3 coding sequence is TGTGCCACCAACCAACTGATTGAGGAAGAGACCCAGTACTTC. Protein: CATNQLIEEETQYF.

This clone was seen only once. The chain employs TRBV5-1 and TRBJ2-2; D is perhaps TRBD2 (6 bases). The CDR3 consists of 19 residues. The V end was cut by 1 base, the J end by 1 base, with 20 bases between. CDR1 SGHRS and CDR2 YFSETQ come from the germline V gene. This CDR3 reads CASSLMLASSLLNTGELFF. CDR3 coding DNA: TGCGCCAGCAGCTTGATGCTAGCGAGTTCGCTATTGAACACCGGGGAGCTGTTTTTT. Variable domain in full (rest from reference TRBV5-1 and TRBJ2-2): KAGVTQTPRYLIKTRGQQVTLSCSPISGHRSVSWYQQTPGQGLQFLFEYFSETQRNKGNFPGRFSGRQFSNSRSEMNVSTLELGDSALYLCASSLMLASSLLNTGELFFGEGSRLTVL.

The V call is TRBV4-2, the J call TRBJ2-1; 9 positions match TRBD2. The CDR3 covers 15 residues. Trimming at V came to 5 bases and at J to 3 bases, leaving 5 bases not matched to a gene. Germline CDR1 reads LGHNA; CDR2 reads YNFKEQ. The DNA of the CDR3 is TGTGCCAGCAGCGCTAGCGGGACTCTCTACAATGAGCAGTTCTTC. The encoded protein is CASSASGTLYNEQFF.

The V gene is TRBV28, the J gene TRBJ2-3; D might be TRBD1 (6 bases). This CDR3 spans 17 amino acids. V lost 2 bases to trimming and J lost 4 bases, with 19 bases between them. The germline gives CDR1 MDHEN, CDR2 SYDVKM. The CDR3: CASSLLPPGVGADTQYF. The DNA of the CDR3 is TGTGCCAGCAGTTTACTCCCGCCAGGGGTAGGGGCAGATACGCAGTATTTT.

V usage is TRBV5-1 and J usage is TRBJ2-5; TRBD1 matches 7 bases. Per germline, CDR1 SGHRS and CDR2 YFSETQ. There are 13 residues in the CDR3. The V and J ends lost 3 bases and 2 bases, in that order; junction bases with no gene match: 1. CDR3 nucleotide sequence: TGCGCCAGCAGCTCGGGACAGCAAGAGACCCAGTACTTC. Protein: CASSSGQQETQYF.

The chain links TRBV18 to TRBJ2-3; D is uncertain. Per germline, CDR1 KGHSH and CDR2 LQKENI. The length of the CDR3 is 13 residues. V dropped 1 base and J dropped 4 bases, with 6 bases sitting between them. The CDR3, as DNA: TGTGCCAGCTCACCACAAACAGCAGATACGCAGTATTTT. Amino acid sequence: CASSPQTADTQYF. The complete variable domain, with remaining parts taken from reference TRBV18 and TRBJ2-3, reads NAGVMQNPRHLVRRRGQEARLRCSPMKGHSHVYWYRQLPEEGLKFMVYLQKENIIDESGMPKERFSAEFPKEGPSILRIQQVVRGDSAAYFCASSPQTADTQYFGPGTRLTVL.

V is TRBV2 and J is TRBJ2-3; D might be TRBD1 (5 bases). The CDR3 is 16 residues long. CDR1 SNHLY and CDR2 FYNNEI come from the germline V gene. V lost 3 bases and J 4 bases, leaving 17 bases between the germline ends. Written as DNA, the CDR3 is TGTGCCAGCAGTGAGGGAAGGGGTACTCGGGCAGATACGCAGTATTTT. Its protein product is CASSEGRGTRADTQYF.

CDR3 DNA: TGCAGTGCTAGTCCTAGCGGGGCCTCCTACGAGCAGTACTTC. Translated: CSASPSGASYEQYF. This chain links TRBV20-1 with TRBJ2-7; the match to TRBD2 covers 9 bases. The CDR3 has 14 residues. Germline CDR1 DFQATT, CDR2 SNEGSKA (reference sequence). With 3 bases clipped from V and 0 bases from J, the junction kept 3 bases outside the gene matches.